The sequence of this TCR beta chain was determined in a study of response to subunit inactivated influenza vaccine (dated by TCRdb to 2017 to 2018). About the study as a whole: The study used deep quantitative T cell receptor repertoire profiling to track responses to a trivalent subunit inactivated influenza vaccine.

Broader findings and caveats from the paper: It was suggested by the authors that each seasonal influenza vaccination may recruit only a limited number of new T cells.

This clonotype has more than one count but fewer than ten. The clone's antigen remains unknown. Base qualities are not at hand, and no much larger clone is one base apart. The method was RT-PCR. Sequencing was performed on an Illumina HiSeq 2500. The raw public data were reprocessed by TCRdb itself: fastp quality trimming at Q25, MiXCR clonotype calling, in-frame beta chains only. Rows merge per CDR3 protein into single entries with the most common DNA and genes. For this sample the table gives hundreds of thousands of distinct CDR3 sequences, of which roughly 10% were detected only once. More than 9.5% of the sample is in the top ten clones. This same sample was also taken into another study, of T cells expressing NK-cell markers. As that second study puts it: 5'RACE template switching, by which a universal primer site and unique molecular identifiers were added, was used to make TCR beta cDNA libraries. TCR beta-chain repertoires were profiled in sorted CD3+CD56+NKG2C+, CD3+CD56+NKG2C- and CD3+CD56-NKG2C+ T-cell subsets from eight donors. Among the eight sequenced donors, only one was HCMV-seronegative, while the other seven were HCMV-seropositive. In several experiments an anti-gammadeltaTCR antibody was added to restrict sorting to alphabetaTCR-expressing T cells. In roughly six donors, the dominant CD3+CD56+NKG2C+ clonotypes ranked among the top 10 CD8+ clonotypes, making up 1.0-7.0% of CD8+ T cells. Those dominant clonotypes were again the most abundant among CD3+CD56-NKG2C+ cells in a few donors, at about 28.3-60.1%. Whether the expanded NKG2C-expressing T cell clones were specific for HCMV antigens remained unclear. The study sequenced eight donors, all healthy volunteers chosen at random: three men and five women. HCMV serostatus was determined by detecting HCMV-specific IgG in serum with a commercial ELISA kit. Ficoll density gradient centrifugation was used to isolate peripheral blood mononuclear cells from blood. For six donors, unsorted PBMC were also used to sequence bulk peripheral blood T-cell repertoires. cDNA synthesis was primed from the TCR beta constant segment and was followed by two successive PCR amplification steps. Sequencing of the libraries produced 2 x 150 bp reads on Illumina HiSeq 2000/2500, MiSeq or NextSeq. MIGEC was used to demultiplex reads and group reads by UMI, and MiTCR was used to assemble and quantify clonotypes. To remove erroneous sequences, TCR cDNA sequences were retained only when supported by two or more reads. The tcR package was used for downstream repertoire analysis, and clonotypes were matched between fractions using CDR3 nucleotide sequence together with V segment. VDJmatch was used to annotate antigen specificity against VDJdb, with one amino acid substitution in CDR3 permitted.

This sequence originates from a man aged 45-65 years who received an inactivated influenza vaccine. Donor details come from another sample of the same person, matched by shared clones. The sample consisted of PBMCs from blood, taken on the day of vaccination.

The nucleotides are TGTGCCAGCAGTGAAAGGACAGGTCAAGCTTTCTTT. Translated, it reads CASSERTGQAFF. Recombination linked TRBV28 to TRBJ1-1, with TRBD1 identical over 7 junction bases. Including cysteine and phenylalanine, the CDR3 has 12 amino acids. The CDR3 DNA has 36 bases and is translated from base 1. CDR1 and CDR2 were assigned from the germline V gene as MDHEN and SYDVKM. From V the trimming removes 5 bases and from J it removes 9 bases, while the gene matches leave 6 bases of the junction unaccounted for.